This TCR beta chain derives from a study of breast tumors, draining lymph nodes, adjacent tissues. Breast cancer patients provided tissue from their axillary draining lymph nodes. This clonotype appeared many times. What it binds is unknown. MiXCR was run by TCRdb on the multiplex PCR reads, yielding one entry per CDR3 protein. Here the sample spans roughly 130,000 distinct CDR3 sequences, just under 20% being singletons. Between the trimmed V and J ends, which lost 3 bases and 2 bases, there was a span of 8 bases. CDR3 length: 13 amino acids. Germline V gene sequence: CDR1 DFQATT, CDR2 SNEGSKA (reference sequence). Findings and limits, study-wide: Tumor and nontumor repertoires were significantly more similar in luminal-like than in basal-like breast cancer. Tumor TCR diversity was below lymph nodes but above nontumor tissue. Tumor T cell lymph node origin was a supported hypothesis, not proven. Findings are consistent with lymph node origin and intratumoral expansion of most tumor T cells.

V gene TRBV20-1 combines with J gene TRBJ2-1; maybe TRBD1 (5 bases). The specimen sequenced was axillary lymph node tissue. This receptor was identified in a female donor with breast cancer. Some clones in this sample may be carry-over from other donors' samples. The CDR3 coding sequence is TGCAGTGCTAGTTGGGGCGCCTACAATGAGCAGTTCTTC. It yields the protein CSASWGAYNEQFF.